This is a list of T cell receptor beta chains from one sample in a study of T-cell reconstitution after alpha-beta-depleted transplantation in children. In TCRdb, the PCR reads were re-called with MiXCR into one record per CDR3 protein. The profile shows fewer than 400,000 distinct CDR3 sequences, roughly 22% of them singletons. The specimen was PBMCs from the stem cell graft donor, collected from the stem cell graft. The receptors derive from a human donor who donated a stem cell graft to a child with acute myeloid leukemia. The CDR3 runs from the conserved cysteine through the conserved F or W. The D gene is left open where the match is weak. Only part of the rows carry a size: once, few, many, or a class if the clone is expanded.

d_call	v_call	j_call	clone_size	cdr3_nt	cdr3_aa
.	TRBV12-3/TRBV12-4	TRBJ2-2	many	TGTGCCAGCAGTCCTCGAGGGACCGGGGAGCTGTTTTTT	CASSPRGTGELFF
TRBD1	TRBV29-1	TRBJ1-1	few	TGCAGCGTCGGACAGGGGGCTGAAGCTTTCTTT	CSVGQGAEAFF
.	TRBV4-3	TRBJ1-2	many	TGCGCCAGCAGCCAAGAAGGCAGGGGCCTGGATGGCTACACCTTC	CASSQEGRGLDGYTF
TRBD2	TRBV7-8	TRBJ2-5	.	TGTGCCAGCAGCCCCACTAGCGGGAGGGCACAGACCCAGTACTTC	CASSPTSGRAQTQYF
TRBD1	TRBV12-3/TRBV12-4	TRBJ2-7	.	TGTGCCAGCAGTTTGACAGGGCCATACGCACAGTACTTC	CASSLTGPYAQYF
.	TRBV5-1	TRBJ2-1	few	TGCGCCAGCAGCTTGGAAACGGGAAGCTCCTACAATGAGCAGTTCTTC	CASSLETGSSYNEQFF
.	TRBV7-7	TRBJ2-2	.	TGTGCCAGCAGCCCGCGGGGACCCGCGAACACCGGGGAGCTGTTTTTT	CASSPRGPANTGELFF
TRBD2	TRBV20-1	TRBJ2-2	few	TGCAGTGCTAGATTCGAAGGGCGGGAGACCGGGGACCTGTTTTTT	CSARFEGRETGDLFF
TRBD1	TRBV12-3/TRBV12-4	TRBJ2-7	few	TGTGCCAGCAGTTTAACCGGACAGGCTCGGGAGCAGTACTTC	CASSLTGQAREQYF
.	TRBV20-1	TRBJ2-7	many	TGCAGTGCTAGCTATCCTCCCTACGAGCAGTACTTC	CSASYPPYEQYF
TRBD2	TRBV29-1	TRBJ2-1	many	TGCAGCGTTGAGCTCAGCGGGAGGGCCGGGTCCTACAATGAGCAGTTCTTC	CSVELSGRAGSYNEQFF
.	TRBV12-5	TRBJ1-1	.	TGTGCTAGTGGAAAACGGGACGCCGCTAGAGCTTTCTTT	CASGKRDAARAFF
.	TRBV29-1	TRBJ2-1	many	TGCAGCGTTGATCGCGGCTACAATGAGCAGTTCTTC	CSVDRGYNEQFF
.	TRBV4-3	TRBJ2-3	many	TGCGCCAGCAGCCAAGTACGAGAAGAGGGAGATACGCAGTATTTT	CASSQVREEGDTQYF
.	TRBV12-3/TRBV12-4	TRBJ2-5	many	TGTGCCAGCAGTACACGAGAGACCCAGTACTTC	CASSTRETQYF
TRBD1	TRBV19	TRBJ2-7	.	TGTGCCAGTAGTCGACAGGGGGTTCGCTACGAGCAGTACTTC	CASSRQGVRYEQYF
.	TRBV24-1	TRBJ2-5	few	TGTGCCACCAGTGATTTTTCGCCCCCAGAGACCCAGTACTTC	CATSDFSPPETQYF
.	TRBV7-2	TRBJ2-4	few	TGTGCCAGCAGCTTAGGGCAGTCTAAAAACATTCAGTACTTC	CASSLGQSKNIQYF
.	TRBV4-2	TRBJ2-7	.	TGTGCCAGCAGCCACACGGCTTTAACAATGGACGAGCAGTACTTC	CASSHTALTMDEQYF
TRBD1	TRBV20-1	TRBJ2-1	few	TGCAGTGCAAACAGGGGGCTGAGTAATGAGCAGTTCTTC	CSANRGLSNEQFF
TRBD1	TRBV20-1	TRBJ2-3	few	TGCAGTGCTTCGCGACAGGGGCCAACAAGCACAGATACGCAGTATTTT	CSASRQGPTSTDTQYF
.	TRBV15	TRBJ2-3	.	TGTGCCACCAGCAGAGATAGGGGAGATACGCAGTATTTT	CATSRDRGDTQYF
.	TRBV20-1	TRBJ2-3	.	TGCAGTGCTAGGGCGGGGGATACGCAGTATTTT	CSARAGDTQYF
.	TRBV4-3	TRBJ1-2	few	TGCGCCAGCAGCCAGAACTTGGGGAGTCCTTCCCACTATGGCTACACCTTC	CASSQNLGSPSHYGYTF
.	TRBV20-1	TRBJ2-7	many	TGCAGTGCTAGGACCAGGGGCACCCCGGGCTACGAGCAGTACTTC	CSARTRGTPGYEQYF
.	TRBV27	TRBJ1-2	many	TGTGCCAGCAGTTCCCCGGGCAGCGGCTATGGCTACACCTTC	CASSSPGSGYGYTF
.	TRBV9	TRBJ2-3	.	TGTGCCAGCAGCCCCCGACTAACTGATACGCAGTATTTT	CASSPRLTDTQYF
.	TRBV24-1	TRBJ2-1	.	TGTGCCACCAGTGACCCATCCTCCCGGACGAGGAAGTTCTTC	CATSDPSSRTRKFF
.	TRBV27	TRBJ1-6	.	TGTGCCAGCAGTTTAGGGAGAAATTCACCCCTCCACTTT	CASSLGRNSPLHF